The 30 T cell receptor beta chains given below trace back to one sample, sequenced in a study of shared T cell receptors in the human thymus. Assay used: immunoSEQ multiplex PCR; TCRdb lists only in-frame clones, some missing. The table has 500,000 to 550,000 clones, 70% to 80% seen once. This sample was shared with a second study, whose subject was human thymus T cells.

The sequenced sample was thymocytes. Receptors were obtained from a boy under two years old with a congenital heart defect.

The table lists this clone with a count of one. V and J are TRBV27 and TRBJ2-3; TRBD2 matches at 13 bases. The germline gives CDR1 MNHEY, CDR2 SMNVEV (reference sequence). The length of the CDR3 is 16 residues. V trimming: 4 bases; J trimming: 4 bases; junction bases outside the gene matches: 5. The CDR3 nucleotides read TGTGCCAGCAGTTCGACTAGCGGGAGGTTGGCAGATACGCAGTATTTT. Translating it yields CASSSTSGRLADTQYF.

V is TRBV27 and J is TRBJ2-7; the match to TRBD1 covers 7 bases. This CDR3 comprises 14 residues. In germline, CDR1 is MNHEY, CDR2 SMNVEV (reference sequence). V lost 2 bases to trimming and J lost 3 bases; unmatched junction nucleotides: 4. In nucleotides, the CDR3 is TGTGCCAGCAGTTTAAGGACAGGCGACTACGAGCAGTACTTC. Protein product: CASSLRTGDYEQYF.

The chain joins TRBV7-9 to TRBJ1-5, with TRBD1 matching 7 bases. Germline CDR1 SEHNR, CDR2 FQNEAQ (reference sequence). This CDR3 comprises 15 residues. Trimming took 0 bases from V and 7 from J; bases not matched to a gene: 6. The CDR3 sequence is CASSLAGDRGQPQHF. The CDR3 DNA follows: TGTGCCAGCAGCTTAGCGGGGGACAGAGGACAGCCCCAGCATTTT.

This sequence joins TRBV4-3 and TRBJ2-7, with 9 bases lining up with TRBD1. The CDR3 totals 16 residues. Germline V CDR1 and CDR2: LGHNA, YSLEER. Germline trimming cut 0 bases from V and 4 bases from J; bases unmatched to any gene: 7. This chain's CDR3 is CASSQDHGTGPYEQYF. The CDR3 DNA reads TGCGCCAGCAGCCAAGATCATGGGACAGGGCCGTACGAGCAGTACTTC.

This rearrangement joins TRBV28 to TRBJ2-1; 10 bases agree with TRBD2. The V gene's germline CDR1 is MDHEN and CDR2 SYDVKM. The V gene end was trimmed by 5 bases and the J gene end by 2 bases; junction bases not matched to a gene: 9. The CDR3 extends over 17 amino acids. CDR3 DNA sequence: TGTGCCAGCAGTACTATCCTAGCGGGAGTCCCCTACAATGAGCAGTTCTTC. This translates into CASSTILAGVPYNEQFF.

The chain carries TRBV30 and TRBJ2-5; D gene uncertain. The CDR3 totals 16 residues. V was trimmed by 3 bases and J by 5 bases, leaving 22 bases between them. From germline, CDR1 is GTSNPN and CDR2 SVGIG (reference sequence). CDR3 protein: CAWSGVRLMSKETQYF. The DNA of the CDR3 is TGTGCCTGGAGCGGCGTCCGACTTATGTCAAAGGAGACCCAGTACTTC. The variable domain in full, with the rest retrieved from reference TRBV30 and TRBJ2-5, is SQTIHQWPATLVQPVGSPLSLECTVEGTSNPNLYWYRQAAGRGLQLLFYSVGIGQISSEVPQNLSASRPQDRQFILSSKKLLLSDSGFYLCAWSGVRLMSKETQYFGPGTRLLVL.

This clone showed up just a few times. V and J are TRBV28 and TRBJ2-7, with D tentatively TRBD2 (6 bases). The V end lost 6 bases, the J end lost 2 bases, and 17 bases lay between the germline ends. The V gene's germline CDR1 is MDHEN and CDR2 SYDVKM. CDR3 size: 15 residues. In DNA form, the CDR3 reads TGTGCCAGCAGACCATATCGGGGGTGGGCCTACGAGCAGTACTTC. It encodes CASRPYRGWAYEQYF.

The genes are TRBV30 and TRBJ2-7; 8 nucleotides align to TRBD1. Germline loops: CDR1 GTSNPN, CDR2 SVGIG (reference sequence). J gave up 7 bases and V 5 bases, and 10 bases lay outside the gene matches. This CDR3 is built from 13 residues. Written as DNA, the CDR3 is TGTGCCTGGGCCAAGGACAGGGCTTTTGAGCAGTACTTC. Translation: CAWAKDRAFEQYF. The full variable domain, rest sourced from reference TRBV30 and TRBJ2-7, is SQTIHQWPATLVQPVGSPLSLECTVEGTSNPNLYWYRQAAGRGLQLLFYSVGIGQISSEVPQNLSASRPQDRQFILSSKKLLLSDSGFYLCAWAKDRAFEQYFGPGTRLTVT.

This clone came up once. The CDR3 sequence: CSVKQGATSGASYNEQFF. The CDR3 nucleotides are TGCAGCGTCAAGCAGGGGGCCACTAGCGGGGCCTCCTACAATGAGCAGTTCTTC. The rearrangement joins TRBV29-1 to TRBJ2-1; 10 bases match TRBD2. V trimming: 6 bases; J trimming: 0 bases; junction bases outside the gene matches: 14. The CDR3 extends over 18 amino acids. Germline CDR1 SQVTM, CDR2 ANQGSEA.

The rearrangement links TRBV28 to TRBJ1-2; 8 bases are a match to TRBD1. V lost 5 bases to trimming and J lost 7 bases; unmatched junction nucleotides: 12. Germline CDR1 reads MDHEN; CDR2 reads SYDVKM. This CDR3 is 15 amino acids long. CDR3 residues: CASSADRASSGGYTF. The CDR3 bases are TGTGCCAGCAGTGCGGACAGGGCATCCTCAGGTGGCTACACCTTC.

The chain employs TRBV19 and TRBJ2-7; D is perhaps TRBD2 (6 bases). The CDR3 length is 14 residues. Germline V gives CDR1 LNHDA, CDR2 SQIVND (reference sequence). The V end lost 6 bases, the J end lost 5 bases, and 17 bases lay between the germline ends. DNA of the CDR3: TGTGCCAGTAGACGAGACACTGGGAGGAACGAGCAGTACTTC. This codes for CASRRDTGRNEQYF. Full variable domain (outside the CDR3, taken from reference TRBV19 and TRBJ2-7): DGGITQSPKYLFRKEGQNVTLSCEQNLNHDAMYWYRQDPGQGLRLIYYSQIVNDFQKGDIAEGYSVSREKKESFPLTVTSAQKNPTAFYLCASRRDTGRNEQYFGPGTRLTVT.

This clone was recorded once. CDR3 amino acids: CSVDGILEGVYEQFF. CDR3 nucleotides: TGCAGCGTTGACGGGATTTTAGAGGGAGTCTATGAGCAGTTCTTC. This rearrangement joins TRBV29-1 to TRBJ2-1; D might be TRBD2 (5 bases). Germline values: CDR1 SQVTM, CDR2 ANQGSEA. V lost 3 bases and J 8 bases, leaving 20 bases between the germline ends. The CDR3 spans 15 residues.

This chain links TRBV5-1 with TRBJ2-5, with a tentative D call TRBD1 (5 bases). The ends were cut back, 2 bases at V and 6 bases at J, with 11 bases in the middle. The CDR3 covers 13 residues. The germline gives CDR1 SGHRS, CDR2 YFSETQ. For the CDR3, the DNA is TGCGCCAGCAGCTTATCAGGGATGAAGACCCAGTACTTC. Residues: CASSLSGMKTQYF.

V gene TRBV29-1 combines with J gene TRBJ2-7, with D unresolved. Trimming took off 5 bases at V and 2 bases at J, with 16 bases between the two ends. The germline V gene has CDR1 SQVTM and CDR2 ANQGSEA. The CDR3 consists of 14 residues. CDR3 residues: CSVCVTSQAYEQYF. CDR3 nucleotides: TGCAGCGTTTGTGTTACCAGTCAGGCCTACGAGCAGTACTTC.

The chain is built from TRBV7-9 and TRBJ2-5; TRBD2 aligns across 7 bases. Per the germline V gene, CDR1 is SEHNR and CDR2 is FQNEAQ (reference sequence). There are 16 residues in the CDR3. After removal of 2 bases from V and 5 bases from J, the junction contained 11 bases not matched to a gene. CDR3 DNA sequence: TGTGCCAGCAGCTTATGGGACTATCCGTTGGGTGAGACCCAGTACTTC. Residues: CASSLWDYPLGETQYF.

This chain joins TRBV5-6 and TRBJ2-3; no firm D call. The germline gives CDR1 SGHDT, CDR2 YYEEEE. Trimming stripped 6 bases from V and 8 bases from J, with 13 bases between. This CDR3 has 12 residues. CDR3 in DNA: TGTGCCAGCATGCTCCGGGTGGGTACGCAGTATTTT. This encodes CASMLRVGTQYF.

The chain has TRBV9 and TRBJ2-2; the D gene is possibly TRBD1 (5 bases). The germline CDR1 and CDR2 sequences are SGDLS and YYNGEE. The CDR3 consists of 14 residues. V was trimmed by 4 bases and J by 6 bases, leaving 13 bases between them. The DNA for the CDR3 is TGTGCCAGCAGCTTCACAGGCTCCCCCGGGGAGCTGTTTTTT. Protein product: CASSFTGSPGELFF.

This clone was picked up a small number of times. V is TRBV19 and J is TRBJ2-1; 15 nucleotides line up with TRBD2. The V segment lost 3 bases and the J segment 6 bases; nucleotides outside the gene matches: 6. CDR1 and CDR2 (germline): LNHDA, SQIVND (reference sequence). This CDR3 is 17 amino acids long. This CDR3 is CASSMGTSGRSCNEQFF. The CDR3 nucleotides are TGTGCCAGTAGTATGGGGACTAGCGGGAGGTCGTGCAATGAGCAGTTCTTC.

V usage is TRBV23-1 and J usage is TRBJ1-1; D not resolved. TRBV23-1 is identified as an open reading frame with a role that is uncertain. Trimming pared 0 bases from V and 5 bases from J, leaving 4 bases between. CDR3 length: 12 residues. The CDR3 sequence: CASSQSSTEAFF. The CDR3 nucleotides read TGCGCCAGCAGTCAATCGAGTACTGAAGCTTTCTTT.

Here the CDR3 DNA reads TGTGCCAGCAGCCCTTGGTGGGGCGGGAGGTCCCAGTACAATGAGCAGTTCTTC. Translation gives CASSPWWGGRSQYNEQFF. The chain joins TRBV5-6 to TRBJ2-1; 8 bases align to TRBD2. The V segment lost 4 bases and the J segment 4 bases; nucleotides outside the gene matches: 16. The CDR3 consists of 18 residues. The germline V gene has CDR1 SGHDT and CDR2 YYEEEE. Variable domain in full (rest from reference TRBV5-6 and TRBJ2-1): DAGVTQSPTHLIKTRGQQVTLRCSPKSGHDTVSWYQQALGQGPQFIFQYYEEEERQRGNFPDRFSGHQFPNYSSELNVNALLLGDSALYLCASSPWWGGRSQYNEQFFGPGTRLTVL.

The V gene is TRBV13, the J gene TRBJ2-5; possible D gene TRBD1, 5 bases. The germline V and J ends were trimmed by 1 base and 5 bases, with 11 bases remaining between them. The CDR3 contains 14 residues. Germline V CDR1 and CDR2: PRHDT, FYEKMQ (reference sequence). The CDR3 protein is CASSLAGYAETQYF. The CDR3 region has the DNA TGTGCCAGCAGCTTAGCAGGGTATGCGGAGACCCAGTACTTC.

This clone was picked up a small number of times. The CDR3 DNA follows: TGTGCCAGCTCACCAGGGGGGACAGGGCTGTCCCCGTTCTTC. Amino acids: CASSPGGTGLSPFF. This rearrangement joins TRBV18 to TRBJ2-1; 9 nucleotides agree with TRBD1. The CDR3 consists of 14 residues. Germline CDR1 is KGHSH and CDR2 is LQKENI. V dropped 2 bases and J dropped 15; count of bases not matched to a gene: 11.

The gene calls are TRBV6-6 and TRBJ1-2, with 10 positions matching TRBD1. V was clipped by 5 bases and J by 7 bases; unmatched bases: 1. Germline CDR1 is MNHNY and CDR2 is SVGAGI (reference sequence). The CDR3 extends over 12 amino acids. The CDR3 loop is CASSGTGVGYTF. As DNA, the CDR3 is TGTGCCAGCAGTGGGACAGGGGTTGGCTACACCTTC.

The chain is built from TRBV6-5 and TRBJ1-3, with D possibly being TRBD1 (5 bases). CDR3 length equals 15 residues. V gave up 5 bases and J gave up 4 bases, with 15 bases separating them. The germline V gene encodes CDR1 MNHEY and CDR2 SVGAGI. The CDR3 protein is CASSPRGPRGNTIYF. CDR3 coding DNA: TGTGCCAGCAGTCCGCGGGGACCGAGAGGAAACACCATATATTTT.

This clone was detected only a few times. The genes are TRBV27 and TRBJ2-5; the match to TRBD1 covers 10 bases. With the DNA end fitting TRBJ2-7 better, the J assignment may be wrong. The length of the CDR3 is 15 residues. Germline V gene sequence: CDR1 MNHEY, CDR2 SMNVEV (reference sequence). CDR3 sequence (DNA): TGTGCCAGCAGGGGTCCGGGACAGGGGCACCACGAGCAGTACTTC. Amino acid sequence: CASRGPGQGHHEQYF.

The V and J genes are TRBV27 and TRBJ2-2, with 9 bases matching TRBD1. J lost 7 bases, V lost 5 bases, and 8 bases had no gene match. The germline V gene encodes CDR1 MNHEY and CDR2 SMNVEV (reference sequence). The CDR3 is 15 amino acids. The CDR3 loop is CASSPTGGRVGELFF. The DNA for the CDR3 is TGTGCCAGCAGTCCAACAGGGGGCCGGGTCGGGGAGCTGTTTTTT.

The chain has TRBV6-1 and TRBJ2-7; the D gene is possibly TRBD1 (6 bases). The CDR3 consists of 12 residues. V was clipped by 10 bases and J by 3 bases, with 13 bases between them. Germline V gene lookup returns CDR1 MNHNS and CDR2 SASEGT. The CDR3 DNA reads TGTGCCATCTCGACAGGACTCTACGAGCAGTACTTC. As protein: CAISTGLYEQYF.

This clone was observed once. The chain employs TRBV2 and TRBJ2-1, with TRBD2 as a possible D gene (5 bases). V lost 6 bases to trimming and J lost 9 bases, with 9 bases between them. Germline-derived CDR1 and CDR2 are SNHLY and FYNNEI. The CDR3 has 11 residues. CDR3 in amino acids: CASRTDCEQFF. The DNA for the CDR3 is TGTGCCAGCAGGACGGACTGTGAGCAGTTCTTC.

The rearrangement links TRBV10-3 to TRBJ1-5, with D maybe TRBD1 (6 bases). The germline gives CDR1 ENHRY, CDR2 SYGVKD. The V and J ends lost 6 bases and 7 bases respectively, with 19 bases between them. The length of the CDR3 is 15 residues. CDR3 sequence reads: CAISADSGGGQPQHF. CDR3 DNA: TGTGCCATCAGCGCGGACAGTGGGGGGGGACAGCCCCAGCATTTT.

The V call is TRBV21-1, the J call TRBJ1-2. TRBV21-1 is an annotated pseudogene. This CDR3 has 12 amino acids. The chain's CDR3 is CASSKGGDGYTF. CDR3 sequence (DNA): TGTGCCAGCAGCAAAGGGGGGGATGGCTACACCTTC.